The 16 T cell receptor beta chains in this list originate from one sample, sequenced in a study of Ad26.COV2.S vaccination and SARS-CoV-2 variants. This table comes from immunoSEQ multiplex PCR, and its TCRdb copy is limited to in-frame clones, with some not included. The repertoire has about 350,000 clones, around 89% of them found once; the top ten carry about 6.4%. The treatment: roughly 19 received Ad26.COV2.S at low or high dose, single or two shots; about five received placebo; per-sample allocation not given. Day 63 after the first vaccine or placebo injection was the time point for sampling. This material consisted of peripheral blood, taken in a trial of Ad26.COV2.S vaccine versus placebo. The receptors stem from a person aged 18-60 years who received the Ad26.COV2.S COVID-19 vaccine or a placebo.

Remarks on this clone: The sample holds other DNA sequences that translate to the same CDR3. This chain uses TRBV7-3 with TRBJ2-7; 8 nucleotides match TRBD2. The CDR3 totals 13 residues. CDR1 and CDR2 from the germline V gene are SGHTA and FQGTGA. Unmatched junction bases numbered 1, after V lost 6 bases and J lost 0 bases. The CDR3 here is CASSSGVSYEQYF. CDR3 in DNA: TGTGCCAGCAGTAGCGGGGTCTCCTACGAGCAGTACTTC.

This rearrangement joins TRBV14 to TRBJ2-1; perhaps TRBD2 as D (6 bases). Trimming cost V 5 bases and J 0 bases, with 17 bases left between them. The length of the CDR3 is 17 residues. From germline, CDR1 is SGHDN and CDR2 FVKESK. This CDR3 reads CASSARDLIFSYNEQFF. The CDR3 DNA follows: TGTGCCAGCAGCGCGCGGGACCTAATATTCTCCTACAATGAGCAGTTCTTC.

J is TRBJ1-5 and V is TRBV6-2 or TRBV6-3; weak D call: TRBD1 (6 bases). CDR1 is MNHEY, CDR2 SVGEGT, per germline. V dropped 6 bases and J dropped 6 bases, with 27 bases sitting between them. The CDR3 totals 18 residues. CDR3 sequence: CASSPSGFTGGGTQPQHF. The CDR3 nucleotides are TGTGCCAGCAGCCCTAGCGGGTTTACTGGGGGGGGCACTCAGCCCCAGCATTTT.

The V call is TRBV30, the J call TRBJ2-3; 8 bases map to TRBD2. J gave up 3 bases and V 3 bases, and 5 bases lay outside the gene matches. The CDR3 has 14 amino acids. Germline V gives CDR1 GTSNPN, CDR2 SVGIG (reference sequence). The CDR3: CAWSGGARTDTQYF. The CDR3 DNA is TGTGCCTGGAGCGGGGGGGCCAGGACAGATACGCAGTATTTT.

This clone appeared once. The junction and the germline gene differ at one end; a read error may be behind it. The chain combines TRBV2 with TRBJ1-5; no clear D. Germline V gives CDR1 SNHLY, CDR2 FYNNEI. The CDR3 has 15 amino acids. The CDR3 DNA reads TGTGCCAGCAGGGAAGAGGCTTTTAGCAATCAGCCCCAGCATTTT. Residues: CASREEAFSNQPQHF.

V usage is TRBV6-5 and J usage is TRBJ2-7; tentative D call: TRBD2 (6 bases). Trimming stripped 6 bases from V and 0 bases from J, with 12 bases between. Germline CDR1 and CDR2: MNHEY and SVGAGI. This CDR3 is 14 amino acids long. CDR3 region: CASRKVGGSYEQYF. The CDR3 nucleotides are TGTGCCAGCAGGAAGGTGGGGGGCTCCTACGAGCAGTACTTC.

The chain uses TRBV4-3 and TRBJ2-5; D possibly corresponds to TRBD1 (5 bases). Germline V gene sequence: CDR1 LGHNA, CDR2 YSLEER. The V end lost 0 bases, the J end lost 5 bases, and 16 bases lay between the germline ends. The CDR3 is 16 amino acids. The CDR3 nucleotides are TGCGCCAGCAGCCAAGAAAGATCGTTGGCAGGGGAGACCCAGTACTTC. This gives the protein CASSQERSLAGETQYF.

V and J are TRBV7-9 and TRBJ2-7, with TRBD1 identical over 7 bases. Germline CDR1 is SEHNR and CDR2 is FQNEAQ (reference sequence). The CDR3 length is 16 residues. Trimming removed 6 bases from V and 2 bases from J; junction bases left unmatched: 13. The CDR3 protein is CASSPPTGLDTYEQYF. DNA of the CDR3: TGTGCCAGCAGTCCCCCGACAGGGTTGGACACCTACGAGCAGTACTTC.

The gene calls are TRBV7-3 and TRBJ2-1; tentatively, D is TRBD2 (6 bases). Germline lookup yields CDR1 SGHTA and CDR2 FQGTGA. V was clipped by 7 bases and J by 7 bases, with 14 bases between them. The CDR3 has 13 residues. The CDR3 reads CASTSWGDNEQFF. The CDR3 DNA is TGTGCCAGCACCTCCTGGGGGGATAATGAGCAGTTCTTC. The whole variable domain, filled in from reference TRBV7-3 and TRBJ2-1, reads GAGVSQTPSNKVTEKGKYVELRCDPISGHTALYWYRQSLGQGPEFLIYFQGTGAADDSGLPNDRFFAVRPEGSVSTLKIQRTERGDSAVYLCASTSWGDNEQFFGPGTRLTVL.

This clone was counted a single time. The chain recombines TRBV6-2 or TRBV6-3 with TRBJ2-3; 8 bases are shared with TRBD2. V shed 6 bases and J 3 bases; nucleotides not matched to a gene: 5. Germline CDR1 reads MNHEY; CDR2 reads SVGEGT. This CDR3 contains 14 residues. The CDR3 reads CASSSTSATDTQYF. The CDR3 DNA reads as TGTGCCAGCAGCTCGACTAGCGCGACAGATACGCAGTATTTT.

CDR3 loop: CASSQNPGDYGYTF. The DNA for the CDR3 is TGTGCCAGCAGCCAAAATCCAGGAGACTATGGCTACACCTTC. This sequence joins TRBV3-1 (or the pseudogene TRBV3-2) and TRBJ1-2, with D hard to call. Trimming took 2 bases from V and 3 from J, leaving 10 bases between them. Germline CDR1 reads LGHDT; CDR2 reads YNNKEL (reference sequence). The CDR3 spans 14 residues.

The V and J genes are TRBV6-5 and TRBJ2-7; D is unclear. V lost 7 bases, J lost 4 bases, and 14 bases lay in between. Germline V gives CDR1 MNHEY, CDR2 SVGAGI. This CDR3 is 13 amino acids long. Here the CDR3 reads CASKVTTSYEQYF. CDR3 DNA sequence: TGTGCCAGCAAAGTTACTACATCTTACGAGCAGTACTTC.

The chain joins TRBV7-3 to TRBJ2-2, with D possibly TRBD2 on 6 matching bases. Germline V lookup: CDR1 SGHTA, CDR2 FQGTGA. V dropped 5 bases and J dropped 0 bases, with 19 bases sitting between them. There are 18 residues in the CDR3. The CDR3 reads CASSLYGGPLSNTGELFF. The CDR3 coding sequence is TGTGCCAGCAGCCTCTACGGGGGACCCCTTTCGAACACCGGGGAGCTGTTTTTT.

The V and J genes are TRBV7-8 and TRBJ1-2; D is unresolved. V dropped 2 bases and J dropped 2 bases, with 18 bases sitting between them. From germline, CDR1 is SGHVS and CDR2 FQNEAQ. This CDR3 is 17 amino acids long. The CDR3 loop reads CASSLSGPIVQNYGYTF. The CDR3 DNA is TGTGCCAGCAGCTTAAGTGGGCCCATCGTTCAGAACTATGGCTACACCTTC.

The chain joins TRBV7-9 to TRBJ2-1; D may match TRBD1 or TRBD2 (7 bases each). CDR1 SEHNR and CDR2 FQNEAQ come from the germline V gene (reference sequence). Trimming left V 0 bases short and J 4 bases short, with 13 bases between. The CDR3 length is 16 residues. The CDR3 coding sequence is TGTGCCAGCAGCTTAGCTCTTCAGGGGGGGTACAATGAGCAGTTCTTC. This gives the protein CASSLALQGGYNEQFF.

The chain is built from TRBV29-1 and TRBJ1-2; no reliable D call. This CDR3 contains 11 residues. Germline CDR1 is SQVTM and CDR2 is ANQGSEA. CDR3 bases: TGCACCGCCGGAGGCGACTATGGCTACACCTTC. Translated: CTAGGDYGYTF.